The 32 T cell receptor beta chains below were found in one sample sequenced in a study of regulatory T cells in long-lasting Graves disease. Time point: newly diagnosed GD, antithyroid drugs for less than 3 months. There was RNA extracted from PBMCs, and the TCR library was made from it. Combining iRepertoire HTBI primers with Arm-PCR of CDR3 regions, the authors built TCR beta libraries. TCRdb processed the multiplex PCR reads anew with MiXCR; each CDR3 protein has one entry. The sample contains hundreds of thousands of distinct CDR3 sequences, approximately 12% of which appear only once. This same sample was also part of a study on T cells in Graves' hyperthyroidism and ophthalmopathy.

The sample in question was peripheral blood mononuclear cells (PBMCs), obtained at new diagnosis, from a patient treated with antithyroid drugs. The receptors stem from a woman aged 25 to 45 with Graves disease.

About this clonotype itself: Given a much more abundant clone one base away, this may be a read error. The V and J genes are TRBV2 and TRBJ1-2; D unclear. The CDR3 is 16 residues long. Germline CDR1 SNHLY, CDR2 FYNNEI. The CDR3, as DNA: TGTGTCAGCAGTGGACCCAGTAGACTAAGGAACTATGGCTACACCTTC. The encoded protein is CVSSGPSRLRNYGYTF.

A few counts support this clonotype. This chain joins TRBV30 and TRBJ2-2, with D perhaps matching TRBD1 or TRBD2 (6 bases each). Germline V gives CDR1 GTSNPN, CDR2 SVGIG (reference sequence). This CDR3 contains 15 residues. Trimming removed 2 bases from V and 8 bases from J, with 18 bases in between. The CDR3 DNA is TGTGCCTGGAGTTCGGGGGACAAGGGTCATGGGGAGCTGTTTTTT. This sequence encodes CAWSSGDKGHGELFF.

The chain is built from TRBV10-2 and TRBJ1-2; the D is unclear. This CDR3 comprises 19 residues. CDR1 is WSHSY and CDR2 is SAAADI in the germline V gene. V shed 7 bases and J shed 2 bases, with 29 bases lying between them. The CDR3 region has the DNA TGCGCCAGCATCCGTAAAGGCATTTTCTCGAGCGCGCAAAACTATGGCTACACCTTC. Translation gives CASIRKGIFSSAQNYGYTF.

This clonotype was seen a few times. The chain is built from TRBV6-5 and TRBJ1-1; D might be TRBD1 (5 bases). CDR1 MNHEY and CDR2 SVGAGI come from the germline V gene. This CDR3 has 18 amino acids. V dropped 0 bases and J dropped 1 base, with 18 bases sitting between them. CDR3 loop: CASSYSYLNWDRNTEAFF. The CDR3 nucleotides are TGTGCCAGCAGTTACTCGTACCTGAATTGGGACCGGAACACTGAAGCTTTCTTT.

This clonotype showed up many times. The genes are TRBV29-1 and TRBJ2-5, with 7 bases that match TRBD2. CDR1 and CDR2 (germline): SQVTM, ANQGSEA. The junction had 11 bases not matched to a gene; V was cut back by 6 bases and J by 4 bases. This CDR3 has 14 amino acids. The CDR3 DNA reads as TGCAGCGTCGATAGAATAATAGCGGGAGAGACCCAGTACTTC. Its protein is CSVDRIIAGETQYF.

This clonotype has ten or more counts. The gene calls are TRBV13 and TRBJ2-7, with D maybe TRBD1 (7 bases). CDR1 and CDR2 (germline): PRHDT, FYEKMQ (reference sequence). Trimming cost V 3 bases and J 3 bases, with 15 bases left between them. The CDR3 contains 15 residues. The chain's CDR3 is CASSFNRGGNYEQYF. DNA of the CDR3: TGTGCCAGCAGCTTCAACAGGGGAGGAAACTACGAGCAGTACTTC.

This clonotype was counted at least ten times. V is TRBV6-2 or TRBV6-3 and J is TRBJ1-1; D is unresolved. From germline, CDR1 is MNHEY and CDR2 SVGEGT. The CDR3 is 14 amino acids. Trimming removed 2 bases from V and 5 bases from J, with 12 bases in between. The CDR3 DNA sequence: TGTGCCAGCAGTTACACGGAACGGCGGACTGAAGCTTTCTTT. It yields the protein CASSYTERRTEAFF.

The table lists this clonotype with many counts. The chain's CDR3 is CASSYLKSGGYEQFF. The CDR3 DNA is TGTGCCAGCAGTTACTTGAAGTCGGGAGGGTATGAGCAGTTCTTC. The chain recombines TRBV6-2 or TRBV6-3 with TRBJ2-1; 8 positions agree with TRBD2. This CDR3 is 15 amino acids long. The V segment lost 1 base and the J segment 8 bases; nucleotides outside the gene matches: 7. CDR1 is MNHEY and CDR2 is SVGEGT in the germline V gene.

The chain uses TRBV18 and TRBJ1-2, with no clear D. The germline V and J ends were trimmed by 3 bases and 4 bases, with 9 bases remaining between them. The CDR3 is made up of 13 amino acids. Germline V lookup: CDR1 KGHSH, CDR2 LQKENI. The CDR3 is CASSPVGSYGYTF. The CDR3, as DNA: TGTGCCAGCTCACCGGTCGGATCCTATGGCTACACCTTC.

This clonotype showed up many times. The chain employs TRBV20-1 and TRBJ1-2; D might be TRBD1 (5 bases). The germline V and J ends were trimmed by 0 bases and 4 bases, with 12 bases remaining between them. The V gene's germline CDR1 is DFQATT and CDR2 SNEGSKA (reference sequence). This CDR3 is 14 amino acids long. CDR3 nucleotides: TGCAGTGCTAGAGATGGGACGGATGTCTATGGCTACACCTTC. Amino acids: CSARDGTDVYGYTF.

This clonotype was seen at least ten times. The J gene is TRBJ2-5, the V gene TRBV28; TRBD2 agrees at 8 bases. The end of the DNA fits TRBJ2-1 better, so the J call may be wrong. This CDR3 has 19 amino acids. CDR1 is MDHEN and CDR2 is SYDVKM in the germline V gene. CDR3 nucleotide sequence: TGTGCCAGCTCCTTCCCCGTACGGGGGGGAAAAGCATTTACGAATGAGCAGTTCTTC. Encoded protein: CASSFPVRGGKAFTNEQFF.

This clonotype was recorded at least ten times. CDR3 amino acids: CASSQAHTQETQYF. The CDR3 nucleotides read TGTGCCAGTAGTCAAGCCCACACCCAAGAGACCCAGTACTTC. This chain links TRBV19 with TRBJ2-5; D remains ambiguous. In germline, CDR1 is LNHDA, CDR2 SQIVND (reference sequence). The CDR3 has 14 residues. The V gene lost 5 bases and the J gene lost 1 base, with 11 bases spanning the gap.

There are a few counts of this clonotype. The rearrangement uses TRBV3-1 and TRBJ2-1; 11 bases are a match to TRBD2. The CDR3 is 16 residues long. The germline CDR1 and CDR2 sequences are LGHDT and YNNKEL (reference sequence). J lost 6 bases, V lost 4 bases, and 8 bases had no gene match. CDR3: CASSPSGTSGFNEQFF. CDR3 in DNA: TGTGCCAGCAGCCCGTCCGGGACTAGCGGATTCAATGAGCAGTTCTTC.

Concerning this clonotype: This clone may be a read error of a much larger clone one base away. V gene TRBV11-2 combines with J gene TRBJ2-4; TRBD2 agrees at 8 bases. V was clipped by 4 bases and J by 13 bases; unmatched bases: 18. Germline CDR1 SGHAT, CDR2 FQNNGV. This CDR3 spans 16 amino acids. The CDR3 DNA is TGTGCCAGCAGCTCCCGGCGCGGGAGGATCGACAATGAGCAGTACTTC. Protein product: CASSSRRGRIDNEQYF.

The chain uses TRBV28 and TRBJ1-6, with 10 bases fitting TRBD1. J lost 11 bases, V lost 8 bases, and 9 bases had no gene match. There are 14 residues in the CDR3. Per germline, CDR1 MDHEN and CDR2 SYDVKM. CDR3 DNA: TGTGCCAGCTGCCCCCGGGACAGGGGTCCACCCCTCCACTTT. As protein: CASCPRDRGPPLHF.

Ten or more counts support this clonotype. The V and J genes are TRBV7-9 and TRBJ1-1; D not resolved. CDR1 is SEHNR, CDR2 FQNEAQ, per germline (reference sequence). The length of the CDR3 is 15 residues. With 1 base removed from V and 1 base from J, the gap between germline ends came to 10 bases. The CDR3 reads CASSLGGIGNTEAFF. As DNA, the CDR3 is TGTGCCAGCAGCTTAGGAGGGATCGGGAACACTGAAGCTTTCTTT.

This clonotype was counted many times. The chain joins TRBV28 to TRBJ2-7; 8 nucleotides agree with TRBD1. Losses at the gene ends were 4 bases for V and 0 bases for J; bases not matched to a gene: 11. Germline V gives CDR1 MDHEN, CDR2 SYDVKM. This CDR3 contains 17 residues. The CDR3 nucleotides read TGTGCCAGCAGTTCCCCACGTGGGACAGGCGACTCCTACGAGCAGTACTTC. Its protein product is CASSSPRGTGDSYEQYF.

This clonotype has a count of ten or more. The rearrangement joins TRBV28 to TRBJ2-5; D is perhaps TRBD1 or TRBD2 (5 bases each). The CDR3 spans 14 residues. Germline CDR1 and CDR2: MDHEN and SYDVKM. Trimming removed 7 bases at V and 4 bases at J, with 16 bases between. Here the CDR3 reads CASIGDHRGETQYF. DNA for the CDR3: TGTGCCAGCATAGGGGACCACCGAGGAGAGACCCAGTACTTC.

This clonotype showed up just a few times. The rearrangement uses TRBV13 and TRBJ2-1, with 10 bases aligning to TRBD1. The CDR3 runs to 16 residues. J lost 6 bases, V lost 5 bases, and 10 bases had no gene match. Germline V CDR1 and CDR2: PRHDT, FYEKMQ (reference sequence). CDR3: CASSDDRGRLGNEQFF. The CDR3 bases are TGTGCCAGCAGCGATGACAGGGGGCGCTTAGGCAATGAGCAGTTCTTC.

For the CDR3, the DNA is TGTGCCAGCAGCCGGGGGGAGGCTTTGGCCCAGTACTTC. This codes for CASSRGEALAQYF. The chain employs TRBV13 and TRBJ2-5; TRBD2 matches 7 bases. This CDR3 region has 13 residues. Germline V CDR1 and CDR2: PRHDT, FYEKMQ (reference sequence). With V trimmed by 5 bases and J by 9 bases, 9 bases remained unmatched.

The chain carries TRBV11-3 and TRBJ2-4; 7 bases agree with TRBD2. The ends lost 1 base at V and 1 base at J; junction bases unmatched: 7. The CDR3 loop spans 17 amino acids. Per the germline V gene, CDR1 is SGHNT and CDR2 is YENEEA. DNA for the CDR3: TGTGCCAGCAGCTTAGCGCGGGAGAGAGCGGCCAAAAACATTCAGTACTTC. Translation gives CASSLARERAAKNIQYF.

In this sample, this clonotype turned up many times. V is TRBV20-1 and J is TRBJ2-1; TRBD2 matches at 7 bases. The CDR3 contains 14 residues. Germline CDR1 is DFQATT and CDR2 is SNEGSKA (reference sequence). The J segment lost 0 bases and the V segment lost 5 bases, leaving 4 bases of the junction unmatched. CDR3 sequence reads: CSAQGGSSYNEQFF. The CDR3 DNA sequence: TGCAGTGCTCAGGGAGGGAGCTCCTACAATGAGCAGTTCTTC.

This clonotype appeared many times. This chain links TRBV30 with TRBJ2-1, with 11 nucleotides matching TRBD2. CDR1 GTSNPN and CDR2 SVGIG come from the germline V gene (reference sequence). The CDR3 covers 17 residues. With V trimmed by 1 base and J by 8 bases, 13 bases remained unmatched. CDR3 coding DNA: TGTGCCTGGAGTGGCCTAGCGGGAGGCAAAGCCAACTATGAGCAGTTCTTC. As protein: CAWSGLAGGKANYEQFF.

This clonotype was seen repeatedly, ten times or more. CDR3 coding DNA: TGTGCCAGCAGCTTAAGGACAGACCATGGCTACACCTTC. Its translation: CASSLRTDHGYTF. The chain joins TRBV7-2 to TRBJ1-2; TRBD1 might be the D (6 bases). CDR1 is SGHTA, CDR2 FQGNSA, per germline. Trimming took 2 bases from V and 6 from J, leaving 10 bases between them. The CDR3 is 13 amino acids.

The V call is TRBV20-1, the J call TRBJ2-5, with D perhaps matching TRBD2 (6 bases). Trimming shortened V by 2 bases and J by 4 bases, and 14 bases separated the two germline ends. The CDR3 is 14 residues long. Per germline, CDR1 DFQATT and CDR2 SNEGSKA (reference sequence). The CDR3 loop reads CSARIDWGGETQYF. CDR3 sequence (DNA): TGCAGTGCTAGAATCGACTGGGGAGGAGAGACCCAGTACTTC.

In this sample, this clonotype turned up a few times. The V and J genes are TRBV28 and TRBJ2-2; 8 nucleotides align to TRBD1. The CDR3 sequence is 17 residues long. In germline, CDR1 is MDHEN, CDR2 SYDVKM. J was trimmed by 6 bases and V by 5 bases; bases with no gene match: 14. The CDR3 loop reads CASSLPTGTGVPGELFF. The CDR3 DNA reads as TGTGCCAGCAGTCTCCCAACCGGGACAGGTGTCCCCGGGGAGCTGTTTTTT.

This clonotype occurred many times. The V gene is TRBV20-1, the J gene TRBJ2-2; D may be TRBD2 (5 bases). The CDR3 contains 15 residues. V lost 1 base to trimming and J lost 6 bases, with 15 bases between them. Germline CDR1 is DFQATT and CDR2 is SNEGSKA (reference sequence). CDR3 in amino acids: CSARVGLGVAGELFF. The CDR3 DNA reads TGCAGTGCTAGAGTGGGCCTCGGGGTGGCCGGGGAGCTGTTTTTT.

This clonotype showed up just a few times. V is TRBV28 and J is TRBJ2-3; D is unresolved. The CDR3 runs 16 residues. Germline V gene sequence: CDR1 MDHEN, CDR2 SYDVKM. V lost 3 bases and J lost 0, with 13 bases in between. DNA of the CDR3: TGTGCCAGCAGTTTCCCCCTATCTTCTAGCACAGATACGCAGTATTTT. The encoded protein is CASSFPLSSSTDTQYF.

There are a few counts of this clonotype. The chain has TRBV30 and TRBJ2-7; 7 bases are shared with TRBD2. V trimming: 1 base; J trimming: 1 base; junction bases outside the gene matches: 7. The CDR3 totals 15 residues. Germline CDR1 and CDR2: GTSNPN and SVGIG (reference sequence). CDR3 in DNA: TGTGCCTGGAGTGAGAAAGCGGGGACTTCCTACGAGCAGTACTTC. It specifies CAWSEKAGTSYEQYF.

This clonotype appeared many times. The chain couples TRBV28 to TRBJ2-7, with D tentatively TRBD2 (5 bases). The CDR3 is 15 residues long. V dropped 2 bases and J dropped 4 bases, with 15 bases sitting between them. The germline gives CDR1 MDHEN, CDR2 SYDVKM. The CDR3 reads CASSLPPASRYEQYF. The CDR3 bases are TGTGCCAGCAGTTTACCCCCGGCTAGCCGGTACGAGCAGTACTTC.

The DNA of the CDR3 is TGTGCCAGCAGCTTGCCAGGGGCGCCCTATGGCTACACCTTC. Residues: CASSLPGAPYGYTF. The chain joins TRBV5-4 to TRBJ1-2; TRBD1 is a possible D gene (6 bases). Per the germline V gene, CDR1 is SGHNT and CDR2 is YYREEE (reference sequence). This CDR3 is 14 amino acids long. V lost 1 base, J lost 4 bases, and 11 bases lay in between.

This clonotype was seen more than once but under ten times. The CDR3 sequence is CASSRNRVSYEQYF. The CDR3 DNA sequence: TGTGCCAGCAGTAGAAACAGGGTCTCCTACGAGCAGTACTTC. The chain combines TRBV9 with TRBJ2-7; TRBD1 might be the D (6 bases). V was cut by 5 bases and J by 0 bases, with 12 bases left in between. The CDR3 runs to 14 residues. Germline V gives CDR1 SGDLS, CDR2 YYNGEE.